Below, 2 T cell receptor beta chains from the same sample are listed, as sequenced in a study of kidney transplant recipient with SARS-CoV-2 infection. TCRdb re-analysed the reads in MiXCR, keeping a single row per CDR3 protein. The data show approximately 250,000 distinct CDR3 sequences, around 28% seen once. The sample was a blood sample, taken at baseline and on day 111 from a kidney transplant recipient. The receptor set was obtained from a male patient in his 30s who had COVID-19 and was a kidney transplant recipient. The graft donor may account for some of the T cells.

This clonotype appeared a few times. This chain joins TRBV27 and TRBJ2-2; 8 bases agree with TRBD2. Germline V gene sequence: CDR1 MNHEY, CDR2 SMNVEV (reference sequence). Germline trimming cut 3 bases from V and 5 bases from J; bases unmatched to any gene: 14. The CDR3 covers 18 residues. The CDR3 region has the DNA TGTGCCAGCAGTTTTAGCCGCGAGTCGGGGGGGTGGACCGGGGAGCTGTTTTTT. Its protein product is CASSFSRESGGWTGELFF.

The J gene is TRBJ1-2, the V gene TRBV24-1; D gene uncertain. The CDR3 length is 17 residues. Germline V gives CDR1 KGHDR, CDR2 SFDVKD. V lost 6 bases and J lost 4, with 23 bases in between. The CDR3 reads CATSLCNSTRKTYGYTF. In nucleotides, the CDR3 is TGTGCCACCAGTCTATGTAATAGTACCAGAAAGACCTATGGCTACACCTTC.